Following are 23 T cell receptor beta chains from one sample sequenced in a study of early T cells in non-severe SARS-CoV-2 infection. TCRdb analysed the 5' RACE reads with MiXCR anew, one entry per CDR3 protein. This table has about 39,000 distinct CDR3 sequences, around 7% appearing once. Material: whole blood. Receptors were obtained from an adult who was a healthcare worker with PCR-confirmed SARS-CoV-2 infection or an uninfected control (not recorded which).

This clonotype was seen many times. The chain combines TRBV19 with TRBJ1-2; no reliable D call. Looked up from germline, CDR1 is LNHDA and CDR2 is SQIVND (reference sequence). The CDR3 is made up of 12 amino acids. V gave up 4 bases and J gave up 5 bases, with 8 bases separating them. The CDR3 coding sequence is TGTGCCAGTAGTAGAGGTGATTATGGCTACACCTTC. This sequence encodes CASSRGDYGYTF.

This clonotype was seen only a few times. J is TRBJ1-4 and V is TRBV5-1; D gene ambiguous. This CDR3 contains 15 residues. Looked up from germline, CDR1 is SGHRS and CDR2 is YFSETQ. Trimming took off 4 bases at V and 0 bases at J, with 10 bases between the two ends. CDR3 nucleotide sequence: TGCGCCAGCAGCGCTGAGGCTTCAACTAATGAAAAACTGTTTTTT. This gives the protein CASSAEASTNEKLFF. The entire variable domain, with the rest obtained from reference TRBV5-1 and TRBJ1-4, is as follows: KAGVTQTPRYLIKTRGQQVTLSCSPISGHRSVSWYQQTPGQGLQFLFEYFSETQRNKGNFPGRFSGRQFSNSRSEMNVSTLELGDSALYLCASSAEASTNEKLFFGSGTQLSVL.

There are a few counts of this clonotype. The J gene is TRBJ1-1, the V gene TRBV9; weak D call: TRBD1 (5 bases). The CDR3 sequence is 13 residues long. Germline-derived CDR1 and CDR2 are SGDLS and YYNGEE. Trimming took 0 bases from V and 5 from J, leaving 8 bases between them. The CDR3 DNA follows: TGTGCCAGCAGCGTAGTGCGGGGGACTGAAGCTTTCTTT. Protein product: CASSVVRGTEAFF.

V is TRBV18 and J is TRBJ1-1; weak D call: TRBD1 (5 bases). V lost 3 bases and J 6 bases, leaving 14 bases between the germline ends. The germline V gene has CDR1 KGHSH and CDR2 LQKENI. The CDR3 runs to 14 residues. CDR3 region: CASSPGNVGAEAFF. Written as DNA, the CDR3 is TGTGCCAGCTCACCGGGGAACGTGGGGGCTGAAGCTTTCTTT. Combining the CDR3 with reference TRBV18 and TRBJ1-1 gives the whole variable domain NAGVMQNPRHLVRRRGQEARLRCSPMKGHSHVYWYRQLPEEGLKFMVYLQKENIIDESGMPKERFSAEFPKEGPSILRIQQVVRGDSAAYFCASSPGNVGAEAFFGQGTRLTVV.

In this sample, this clonotype turned up many times. CDR3 protein: CASRPGGFFNQPQHF. DNA of the CDR3: TGTGCCAGCAGACCCGGTGGATTTTTCAATCAGCCCCAGCATTTT. The V call is TRBV27, the J call TRBJ1-5; D gene unclear. V dropped 6 bases and J dropped 3 bases, with 15 bases sitting between them. The CDR3 sequence is 15 residues long. The germline V gene has CDR1 MNHEY and CDR2 SMNVEV (reference sequence).

This clonotype was found many times. The J gene is TRBJ1-6, the V gene TRBV12-3 or TRBV12-4; no definite D call. Trimming left V 5 bases short and J 10 bases short, with 12 bases between. There are 13 residues in the CDR3. The CDR3: CASSRNTQSPLHF. In nucleotides, the CDR3 is TGTGCCAGCAGTCGTAACACACAATCACCCCTCCACTTT.

This clonotype was recorded many times. The rearrangement links TRBV6-6 to TRBJ1-6, with unresolved D. V lost 3 bases and J lost 14, with 8 bases in between. Germline V gene lookup returns CDR1 MNHNY and CDR2 SVGAGI (reference sequence). The CDR3 covers 11 residues. The DNA for the CDR3 is TGTGCCAGCAGTTATGACCTTACCCTCCACTTT. Amino acids: CASSYDLTLHF.

In its sample, this clonotype was seen many times. This chain connects TRBV2 to TRBJ2-2, with 8 nucleotides matching TRBD2. CDR3 size: 17 residues. V shed 4 bases and J 5 bases; nucleotides not matched to a gene: 12. Germline CDR1 is SNHLY and CDR2 is FYNNEI. The DNA for the CDR3 is TGTGCCAGCAGTGTAAGCGGGGGACAAACGGGGACCGGGGAGCTGTTTTTT. It yields the protein CASSVSGGQTGTGELFF.

This clonotype was seen repeatedly, ten times or more. The rearrangement links TRBV2 to TRBJ2-4, with 7 bases fitting TRBD2. The germline V gene encodes CDR1 SNHLY and CDR2 FYNNEI. The CDR3 totals 18 residues. V shed 6 bases and J 0 bases; nucleotides not matched to a gene: 14. The CDR3 is CASSGRASGGLAKNIQYF. The CDR3 DNA reads TGTGCCAGCAGCGGAAGGGCTAGCGGAGGTCTAGCCAAAAACATTCAGTACTTC.

Comments on this clonotype: A clone one base away is much larger, so this may be a read error. The rearrangement joins TRBV7-9 to TRBJ2-7, with D possibly TRBD1 on 5 matching bases. The CDR3 is 14 residues long. Looked up from germline, CDR1 is SEHNR and CDR2 is FQNEAQ (reference sequence). Written as DNA, the CDR3 is TGTACCAGCAGCTTAGGGGCCCAATCCTACGAGCAGTACTTC. Translation gives CTSSLGAQSYEQYF. Supplemented by reference TRBV7-9 and TRBJ2-7, the full variable domain reads DTGVSQNPRHKITKRGQNVTFRCDPISEHNRLYWYRQTLGQGPEFLTYFQNEAQLEKSRLLSDRFSAERPKGSFSTLEIQRTEQGDSAMYLCTSSLGAQSYEQYFGPGTRLTVT.

This clonotype has only a few counts. The V call is TRBV20-1, the J call TRBJ1-5; D is perhaps TRBD1 (5 bases). The CDR3 consists of 13 residues. CDR1 DFQATT and CDR2 SNEGSKA come from the germline V gene (reference sequence). With 6 bases removed from V and 0 bases from J, the gap between germline ends came to 9 bases. CDR3 DNA: TGCAGTGCCAGGGACCTTAGCAATCAGCCCCAGCATTTT. Translating gives CSARDLSNQPQHF.

In this sample, this clonotype turned up many times. V gene TRBV6-2 or TRBV6-3 combines with J gene TRBJ2-3, with TRBD2 as a possible D gene (6 bases). The CDR3 loop spans 15 amino acids. V lost 8 bases and J lost 0, with 15 bases in between. The germline V gene encodes CDR1 MNHEY and CDR2 SVGEGT. Here the CDR3 DNA reads TGTGCCAGCGGAGAACGGACTACAAGCACAGATACGCAGTATTTT. It translates to CASGERTTSTDTQYF.

There are a few counts of this clonotype. The chain combines TRBV7-2 with TRBJ2-3; 10 bases map to TRBD2. Per the germline V gene, CDR1 is SGHTA and CDR2 is FQGNSA. V was pared by 5 bases and J by 3 bases, with 5 bases of the junction left unmatched. The CDR3 is 15 residues long. In DNA form, the CDR3 reads TGTGCCAGCAGCCTAGGACTAGCGGTAACAGATACGCAGTATTTT. Translating gives CASSLGLAVTDTQYF.

This clonotype was seen at least ten times. The chain carries TRBV2 and TRBJ2-5, with D tentatively TRBD1 (6 bases). This CDR3 is built from 17 residues. V was trimmed by 5 bases and J by 1 base, leaving 20 bases between them. Per the germline V gene, CDR1 is SNHLY and CDR2 is FYNNEI. The CDR3 region has the DNA TGTGCCAGCAGTAATCCTACAGGGTTTGGGGGCCAAGAGACCCAGTACTTC. Protein sequence: CASSNPTGFGGQETQYF.

This clonotype was recorded many times. This chain links TRBV6-5 with TRBJ2-7, with D possibly TRBD1 on 5 matching bases. Trimming took 5 bases from V and 1 from J, leaving 12 bases between them. Germline V CDR1 and CDR2: MNHEY, SVGAGI. The CDR3 runs 14 residues. In DNA, the CDR3 is TGTGCCAGCAGTCCTGTCGCAGGGTCCTACGAGCAGTACTTC. Translation: CASSPVAGSYEQYF.

Comments on this clonotype: A clone one base away is much larger, so this may be a read error. V and J are TRBV6-2 or TRBV6-3 and TRBJ2-3, with D unresolved. Germline-derived CDR1 and CDR2 are MNHEY and SVGEGT. Trimming stripped 2 bases from V and 2 bases from J, with 14 bases between. CDR3 length: 16 residues. The CDR3 DNA sequence: TGTGCCAGCAGTTACACCGTCAGGCGGTACACAGATACGCAGTATTTT. It specifies CASSYTVRRYTDTQYF.

This clonotype occurred many times. This chain links TRBV6-5 with TRBJ1-6; D is undetermined. V dropped 2 bases and J dropped 7 bases, with 9 bases sitting between them. Germline loops: CDR1 MNHEY, CDR2 SVGAGI. The CDR3 is made up of 14 amino acids. The CDR3 DNA reads as TGTGCCAGCAGTTACAGCAGTCTGAATTCACCCCTCCACTTT. It encodes CASSYSSLNSPLHF.

This clonotype came up many times. The chain couples TRBV10-3 to TRBJ1-2; 7 bases map to TRBD1. Germline-derived CDR1 and CDR2 are ENHRY and SYGVKD. This CDR3 contains 14 residues. The J segment lost 3 bases and the V segment lost 7 bases, leaving 8 bases of the junction unmatched. CDR3 sequence: CAITQGGMDYGYTF. CDR3 in DNA: TGTGCCATCACCCAGGGGGGGATGGACTATGGCTACACCTTC.

The sample holds many counts of this clonotype. This chain uses TRBV13 with TRBJ2-2, with 7 positions matching TRBD2. This CDR3 is 15 amino acids long. Germline V lookup: CDR1 PRHDT, CDR2 FYEKMQ (reference sequence). After removal of 7 bases from V and 7 bases from J, the junction contained 12 bases not matched to a gene. CDR3 loop: CASNFLRGGGGELFF. As DNA, the CDR3 is TGTGCCAGCAACTTTTTGCGCGGGGGAGGCGGGGAGCTGTTTTTT.

This clonotype was picked up a small number of times. The chain uses TRBV12-5 and TRBJ1-5; D is ambiguous. The CDR3 has 12 amino acids. The V gene's germline CDR1 is LGHNT and CDR2 FRNRAP. The CDR3 coding sequence is TGTGCGGCCGGGGATAGCAATCAGCCCCAGCATTTT. This gives the protein CAAGDSNQPQHF.

As concerns this clonotype: A read error may explain this, as a much larger clone is one base away. The V and J genes are TRBV7-3 and TRBJ2-5; no clear D gene. Looked up from germline, CDR1 is SGHTA and CDR2 is FQGTGA. The CDR3 consists of 13 residues. The V gene lost 1 base and the J gene lost 4 bases, with 7 bases spanning the gap. CDR3: CASSLRPLETQYF. The CDR3 DNA follows: TGTGCCAGCAGCTTAAGGCCGCTAGAGACCCAGTACTTC.

The V call is TRBV18, the J call TRBJ1-1; 9 bases align to TRBD1. The CDR3 consists of 16 residues. Germline V CDR1 and CDR2: KGHSH, LQKENI. Trimming removed 2 bases from V and 4 bases from J; junction bases left unmatched: 8. In DNA, the CDR3 is TGTGCCAGCTCACCAACCCGACAGGGGGAAGGCACTGAAGCTTTCTTT. Encoded protein: CASSPTRQGEGTEAFF.

This clonotype was observed at least ten times. The chain employs TRBV27 and TRBJ2-7; D not certain. The germline gives CDR1 MNHEY, CDR2 SMNVEV (reference sequence). Trimming cost V 6 bases and J 4 bases, with 19 bases left between them. The CDR3 length is 15 residues. CDR3 sequence (DNA): TGTGCCAGCAGCCTTTTCCCCCACGACCAGTACGAGCAGTACTTC. Its translation: CASSLFPHDQYEQYF.